This T cell receptor (beta chain) stems from a study of CD8+ T cells in alopecia areata. This clone occurred a few times. This CDR3 is also generated by other DNA sequences in the sample. Germline lookup yields CDR1 SGHDT and CDR2 YYEEEE. CDR3 length: 14 amino acids. V lost 0 bases and J 5 bases, leaving 8 bases between the germline ends. Extraction of RNA preceded its reverse transcription into cDNA, which served as the sequencing template. TCRdb keeps only in-frame clones here, not all; method: immunoSEQ multiplex PCR. The sample lists approximately 100,000 clones; roughly 42% were seen once. The sequencing sample was made of CD4+ T cells sorted from blood. V gene TRBV5-6 combines with J gene TRBJ2-2; D call uncertain. This TCR derives from a human donor with alopecia areata. The CDR3 nucleotides are TGTGCCAGCAGCTTGGGAGGACCTACCGGGGAGCTGTTTTTT. Translating it yields CASSLGGPTGELFF. The full variable domain, completed using reference TRBV5-6 and TRBJ2-2, is DAGVTQSPTHLIKTRGQQVTLRCSPKSGHDTVSWYQQALGQGPQFIFQYYEEEERQRGNFPDRFSGHQFPNYSSELNVNALLLGDSALYLCASSLGGPTGELFFGEGSRLTVL.